The source of this T cell receptor (beta chain) is a study of blood T cell repertoires in COVID-19. Study context: Specimens from acute and convalescent COVID-19 originated in the United States, Italy and Spain. Sample material is recorded as cDNA or gDNA derived from T cells, B-cell-depleted T cells, or PBMCs.

Germline loops: CDR1 SGHNT, CDR2 YYREEE (reference sequence). The CDR3 loop spans 14 amino acids. Trimming at V came to 2 bases and at J to 5 bases, leaving 1 base not matched to a gene. Clones were sequenced by immunoSEQ multiplex PCR, and TCRdb holds only the in-frame ones, with some missing. This sample has 160,000 or so clones; roughly 81% occur once, and the top ten carry over 5%. Recruited during active infection, patients (from Seattle) were subsequently followed longitudinally. The clonotype originates from a woman between 45 and 60 years old with COVID-19, enrolled during active disease. The sequenced material came from peripheral blood. The chain joins TRBV5-4 to TRBJ1-6; 7 bases fit TRBD1. The CDR3 DNA sequence: TGTGCCAGCAGCTTTGGGACAGATAATTCACCCCTCCACTTT. Amino acid sequence: CASSFGTDNSPLHF.